These 28 T cell receptor beta chains came from one sample sequenced in a study of neurological immune-mediated disorders. TCRdb recomputed calls from the 5' RACE reads with MiXCR, one row per CDR3 protein. The sample carries 65,000 to 75,000 distinct CDR3 sequences, roughly 4.8% recorded once. Sample: PBMCs. These receptors were collected from a woman aged 65 to 85 with multiple sclerosis.

In this sample, this clonotype turned up a few times. This chain joins TRBV6-5 and TRBJ1-5; the D gene is possibly TRBD1 (5 bases). Per the germline V gene, CDR1 is MNHEY and CDR2 is SVGAGI. The length of the CDR3 is 15 residues. The V and J ends lost 5 bases and 4 bases respectively, with 15 bases between them. The CDR3: CASSQDRDANQPQHF. Written as DNA, the CDR3 is TGTGCCAGCAGTCAAGACCGGGACGCTAATCAGCCCCAGCATTTT.

This chain uses TRBV7-2 with TRBJ1-1; 7 bases map to TRBD1. Looked up from germline, CDR1 is SGHTA and CDR2 is FQGNSA. J lost 3 bases, V lost 4 bases, and 5 bases had no gene match. This CDR3 comprises 14 residues. CDR3 residues: CASSSSGGHTEAFF. CDR3 sequence (DNA): TGTGCCAGCAGCTCTTCAGGGGGTCACACTGAAGCTTTCTTT. Full variable domain (remainder filled in from reference TRBV7-2 and TRBJ1-1): GAGVSQSPSNKVTEKGKDVELRCDPISGHTALYWYRQSLGQGLEFLIYFQGNSAPDKSGLPSDRFSAERTGGSVSTLTIQRTQQEDSAVYLCASSSSGGHTEAFFGQGTRLTVV.

The sample holds a few counts of this clonotype. V gene TRBV6-2 or TRBV6-3 combines with J gene TRBJ1-2; D not resolved. This CDR3 has 14 amino acids. The germline V and J ends were trimmed by 2 bases and 5 bases, with 12 bases remaining between them. Germline V gene sequence: CDR1 MNHEY, CDR2 SVGEGT. The CDR3 sequence: CASSYGQYGYGYTF. The DNA of the CDR3 is TGTGCCAGCAGTTACGGGCAGTACGGGTATGGCTACACCTTC.

This clonotype has ten or more counts. The chain carries TRBV5-1 and TRBJ2-1; 8 positions agree with TRBD2. This CDR3 spans 13 amino acids. Unmatched junction bases numbered 4, after V lost 5 bases and J lost 6 bases. In germline, CDR1 is SGHRS, CDR2 YFSETQ. The CDR3 coding sequence is TGCGCCAGCAGAACGACTAGCGCCAATGAGCAGTTCTTC. Translating it yields CASRTTSANEQFF.

This clonotype was seen repeatedly, ten times or more. V gene TRBV25-1 combines with J gene TRBJ1-2; D may be TRBD1 (6 bases). The CDR3 is 11 amino acids. V lost 5 bases and J 9 bases, leaving 10 bases between the germline ends. Germline CDR1 reads MGHDK; CDR2 reads SYGVNS. The DNA for the CDR3 is TGTGCCAGCAGTTGGGACATCAGCTACACCTTC. Its translation is CASSWDISYTF.

This clonotype was counted many times. V usage is TRBV3-1 and J usage is TRBJ2-7, with D unresolved. Trimming left V 1 base short and J 7 bases short, with 5 bases between. The germline V gene has CDR1 LGHDT and CDR2 YNNKEL (reference sequence). This CDR3 comprises 11 residues. The CDR3 DNA follows: TGTGCCAGCAGCCAAGGACTGGAGCAGTACTTC. This codes for CASSQGLEQYF.

At least ten counts were recorded for this clonotype. The genes are TRBV20-1 and TRBJ2-1, with 11 positions matching TRBD2. The CDR3 is 14 residues long. Germline assignment: CDR1 DFQATT and CDR2 SNEGSKA (reference sequence). Trimming at V came to 5 bases and at J to 8 bases, leaving 8 bases not matched to a gene. CDR3 sequence (DNA): TGCAGTGCTCAGGACACTAGCGGGAGCTATGAGCAGTTCTTC. Protein product: CSAQDTSGSYEQFF.

This clonotype was counted between two and nine times. The chain has TRBV7-9 and TRBJ1-1; unclear D gene. Deletions cut 1 base from V and 0 bases from J, with 12 bases between. The CDR3 length is 16 residues. Germline values: CDR1 SEHNR, CDR2 FQNEAQ (reference sequence). In nucleotides, the CDR3 is TGTGCCAGCAGCTTAGTAGAGGGCAGCATGAACACTGAAGCTTTCTTT. Translation gives CASSLVEGSMNTEAFF.

This clonotype was observed at least ten times. The chain employs TRBV20-1 and TRBJ1-4; D not certain. Trimming took off 5 bases at V and 8 bases at J, with 18 bases between the two ends. The CDR3 covers 14 residues. Germline CDR1 is DFQATT and CDR2 is SNEGSKA (reference sequence). Here the CDR3 DNA reads TGCAGTGCTCACCCGGGAGACCAAAGGGAAAAACTGTTTTTT. Translating it yields CSAHPGDQREKLFF.

This clonotype was observed many times. CDR3 protein: CASSQQTGASYEQYF. CDR3 DNA sequence: TGTGCCAGCAGCCAGCAGACAGGGGCTAGTTACGAGCAGTACTTC. The V and J genes are TRBV7-2 and TRBJ2-7, with TRBD1 identical over 8 bases. The CDR3 is 15 amino acids. Germline V gene lookup returns CDR1 SGHTA and CDR2 FQGNSA. V lost 5 bases, J lost 4 bases, and 10 bases stayed unmatched.

A word on this clonotype: This may arise from a read error, as a much more abundant clone is one base away. The rearrangement uses TRBV29-1 and TRBJ1-5; 9 nucleotides match TRBD1. In germline, CDR1 is SQVTM, CDR2 ANQGSEA. The CDR3 sequence is 14 residues long. The CDR3 nucleotides are TGCAGCGTTGGGGACAGGGTTGGCAATCAGCCCCAGAATTTT. As protein: CSVGDRVGNQPQNF.

This clonotype was observed at least ten times. This sequence joins TRBV4-1 and TRBJ2-3; maybe TRBD2 (6 bases). Looked up from germline, CDR1 is MGHRA and CDR2 is YSYEKL. The CDR3 has 17 amino acids. The V end lost 1 base, the J end lost 1 base, and 15 bases lay between the germline ends. In DNA, the CDR3 is TGCGCCAGCAGCCAAGGATTTCGGGGGACGGGCACAGATACGCAGTATTTT. It yields the protein CASSQGFRGTGTDTQYF.

This clonotype was counted many times. CDR3 DNA: TGCAGTGCCTATAGCGACAGGGATTATGGCTACACCTTC. It translates to CSAYSDRDYGYTF. This rearrangement joins TRBV20-1 to TRBJ1-2, with TRBD1 matching over 7 bases. The trim removed 6 bases at V and 5 bases at J, leaving 9 bases unmatched. CDR1 is DFQATT and CDR2 is SNEGSKA in the germline V gene (reference sequence). CDR3 length: 13 amino acids.

In this sample, this clonotype turned up many times. The V gene is TRBV24-1, the J gene TRBJ1-1; D may be TRBD1 (5 bases). The CDR3 length is 18 residues. Germline-derived CDR1 and CDR2 are KGHDR and SFDVKD. V gave up 1 base and J gave up 1 base, with 18 bases separating them. The CDR3 protein is CATSDLRGFVQTNTEAFF. The CDR3 nucleotides read TGTGCCACCAGTGATTTAAGGGGTTTTGTGCAAACGAACACTGAAGCTTTCTTT.

This chain uses TRBV21-1 with TRBJ2-2; TRBD2 is the table's D call, not checked against the DNA. TRBV21-1 is flagged as a pseudogene. This CDR3 is 19 amino acids long. The CDR3 sequence is CASSPRTLAGIMGTGELFF. The DNA of the CDR3 is TGTGCCAGCAGCCCCCGGACCCTAGCGGGAATAATGGGAACCGGGGAGCTGTTTTTT.

This clonotype was counted many times. V gene TRBV7-2 combines with J gene TRBJ2-7; the D gene is possibly TRBD2 (5 bases). The CDR3 consists of 12 residues. The V and J ends lost 5 bases and 9 bases respectively, with 14 bases between them. Germline CDR1 reads SGHTA; CDR2 reads FQGNSA. The DNA of the CDR3 is TGTGCCAGCAGCCGGGATGTGTCGCGGCAGTACTTC. This encodes CASSRDVSRQYF.

This clonotype was seen many times. This CDR3 reads CSARDRVGEQFF. CDR3 in DNA: TGCAGTGCTAGAGATCGAGTAGGTGAGCAGTTCTTC. The V call is TRBV20-1, the J call TRBJ2-1, with D unclear. CDR1 is DFQATT and CDR2 is SNEGSKA in the germline V gene (reference sequence). The CDR3 runs to 12 residues. Trimming stripped 0 bases from V and 9 bases from J, with 9 bases between.

This clonotype was observed many times. The DNA of the CDR3 is TGTGCCAGCAGCCAATGGACTAGCGGGAGTCAAGTAGATACGCAGTATTTT. Translation: CASSQWTSGSQVDTQYF. The rearrangement uses TRBV3-1 and TRBJ2-3, with 13 nucleotides matching TRBD2. The CDR3 is made up of 17 amino acids. Unmatched junction bases numbered 7, after V lost 2 bases and J lost 5 bases. From germline, CDR1 is LGHDT and CDR2 YNNKEL (reference sequence).

This clonotype was detected many times. V and J are TRBV14 and TRBJ1-6; 7 nucleotides match TRBD1. The CDR3 loop spans 16 amino acids. Germline CDR1 is SGHDN and CDR2 is FVKESK. Germline trimming cut 3 bases from V and 7 bases from J; bases unmatched to any gene: 9. The CDR3 DNA is TGTGCCAGCAGCCATTACCGGACAGGAGAAAATTCACCCCTCCACTTT. It specifies CASSHYRTGENSPLHF.

This clonotype showed up many times. The J gene is TRBJ1-6, the V gene TRBV20-1; D unclear. The CDR3 length is 14 residues. Germline CDR1 DFQATT, CDR2 SNEGSKA (reference sequence). Trimming removed 2 bases at V and 10 bases at J, with 15 bases between. DNA of the CDR3: TGCAGTGCTAGACCCCCTCTGCTCGGCTCACCCCTCCACTTT. Protein: CSARPPLLGSPLHF.

This clonotype was seen ten or more times. The V and J genes are TRBV7-2 and TRBJ1-2; 7 nucleotides match TRBD1. This CDR3 region has 12 residues. CDR1 and CDR2 (germline): SGHTA, FQGNSA. The V segment lost 5 bases and the J segment 7 bases; nucleotides outside the gene matches: 4. CDR3 region: CASSIGGPGYTF. In DNA, the CDR3 is TGTGCCAGCAGCATAGGGGGCCCTGGCTACACCTTC.

At least ten counts were recorded for this clonotype. V gene TRBV5-1 combines with J gene TRBJ2-4; 8 bases map to TRBD1. Trimming cost V 4 bases and J 6 bases; bases outside gene matches: 12. Germline loops: CDR1 SGHRS, CDR2 YFSETQ. The CDR3 sequence is 16 residues long. CDR3 protein: CASSVGQGASGNIQYF. For the CDR3, the DNA is TGCGCCAGCAGCGTTGGACAGGGAGCCTCTGGAAACATTCAGTACTTC. The whole variable domain, filled in from reference TRBV5-1 and TRBJ2-4, reads KAGVTQTPRYLIKTRGQQVTLSCSPISGHRSVSWYQQTPGQGLQFLFEYFSETQRNKGNFPGRFSGRQFSNSRSEMNVSTLELGDSALYLCASSVGQGASGNIQYFGAGTRLSVL.

Ten or more counts support this clonotype. CDR3: CSADTSRHYNEQFF. In DNA, the CDR3 is TGCAGTGCGGATACGTCCAGACATTACAATGAGCAGTTCTTC. V and J are TRBV20-1 and TRBJ2-1; no clear D gene. The CDR3 is made up of 14 amino acids. Trimming took off 6 bases at V and 4 bases at J, with 16 bases between the two ends. Germline assignment: CDR1 DFQATT and CDR2 SNEGSKA (reference sequence).

The table lists this clonotype with many counts. V gene TRBV4-2 combines with J gene TRBJ1-1; D uncertain. Germline V CDR1 and CDR2: LGHNA, YNFKEQ. Deletions cut 4 bases from V and 0 bases from J, with 15 bases between. The CDR3 spans 16 residues. CDR3 coding DNA: TGTGCCAGCAGCCCACGGGGAGAGGCGGTGAACACTGAAGCTTTCTTT. Its protein product is CASSPRGEAVNTEAFF.

This clonotype was seen ten or more times. In nucleotides, the CDR3 is TGTGCCAGCAGCCTTCAGGACAGGGGAGGAAACACCATATATTTT. This encodes CASSLQDRGGNTIYF. V is TRBV3-1 and J is TRBJ1-3; 9 bases match TRBD1. The CDR3 contains 15 residues. V lost 4 bases, J lost 4 bases, and 5 bases stayed unmatched. Germline V gene sequence: CDR1 LGHDT, CDR2 YNNKEL (reference sequence).

This clonotype appeared many times. The chain is built from TRBV2 and TRBJ2-7; the D gene could be TRBD1 or TRBD2 (5 bases each). CDR1 and CDR2 from the germline V gene are SNHLY and FYNNEI. V was shortened by 7 bases and J by 6 bases, with 13 bases between the two germline ends. The CDR3 totals 12 residues. CDR3 sequence reads: CASNPMRGEQYF. As DNA, the CDR3 is TGTGCCAGCAACCCGATGAGGGGCGAGCAGTACTTC.

Only a few counts were recorded for this clonotype. V is TRBV20-1 and J is TRBJ1-2; 9 bases line up with TRBD1. V dropped 3 bases and J dropped 3; count of bases not matched to a gene: 11. The CDR3 spans 16 residues. Germline loops: CDR1 DFQATT, CDR2 SNEGSKA (reference sequence). The CDR3 loop reads CSASPTGTGSDYGYTF. CDR3 bases: TGCAGTGCTAGCCCCACCGGGACAGGGAGCGACTATGGCTACACCTTC.

V is TRBV20-1 and J is TRBJ1-2; D remains ambiguous. The CDR3 is made up of 12 amino acids. Trimming cost V 3 bases and J 1 base, with 6 bases left between them. Germline CDR1 DFQATT, CDR2 SNEGSKA (reference sequence). The CDR3 DNA reads as TGCAGTGCTAGTGGCAGTAACTATGGCTACACCTTC. It is translated as CSASGSNYGYTF.